The rows below give T cell receptor beta chains drawn from one sample of a study of early T cells in non-severe SARS-CoV-2 infection. A single record per CDR3 protein comes from TCRdb applying MiXCR to the 5' RACE reads. The sample holds about 55,000 distinct CDR3 sequences, around 12% seen once. The material sequenced was whole blood. These receptors all come from an adult who was a healthcare worker with PCR-confirmed SARS-CoV-2 infection or an uninfected control (not recorded which). CDR3s include the opening cysteine and the closing phenylalanine or tryptophan. D genes are given only for firm matches. Some rows have no size entry. The others give once, few or many, or a class for an expanded clone.

DNA	CDR3	size	V	J	D
TGTGCCAGCAGCTCCTACCGTCGAGACGAGCAGTACTTC	CASSSYRRDEQYF	many	TRBV7-2	TRBJ2-7	NA
TGTGCCAGCAGCTTGATGTCGGCCTACGAGCAGTACTTC	CASSLMSAYEQYF	few	TRBV5-6	TRBJ2-7	NA
TGTGCCAGCAGTCCTATATCCCCCCATGAGCAGTTCTTC	CASSPISPHEQFF	many	TRBV28	TRBJ2-1	NA
TGTGCCAGCAGCTTCTGGGAGGGTCCCTACGAGCAGTACTTC	CASSFWEGPYEQYF	many	TRBV5-5	TRBJ2-7	TRBD2
TGTGCCAGCCGACCGGGGGACGCGGGAGGGAACAATGAGCAGTTCTTC	CASRPGDAGGNNEQFF	NA	TRBV6-6	TRBJ2-1	TRBD2
TGTGCCAGCAGCTTAGCCGCGGGGAGGGCCTACAATGAGCAGTTCTTC	CASSLAAGRAYNEQFF	NA	TRBV7-6	TRBJ2-1	TRBD2
TGTGCCAGCTTACCTAGACAGGGGTACACTGAAGCTTTCTTT	CASLPRQGYTEAFF	NA	TRBV2	TRBJ1-1	TRBD1
TGTGCCAGCAGTCTCTTTAGCGGGAGAAGGACAGATACGCAGTATTTT	CASSLFSGRRTDTQYF	NA	TRBV14	TRBJ2-3	TRBD2
TGCAGCGTTGAAGACAGGACCCCGCCTGAAGCTTTCTTT	CSVEDRTPPEAFF	few	TRBV29-1	TRBJ1-1	NA
TGTGCCAGCAGACCCGACGGTGAAGCTAACTATGGCTACACCTTC	CASRPDGEANYGYTF	few	TRBV28	TRBJ1-2	NA
TGTGCCAGCAGCCGAGCCAGCCATAGCAATCAGCCCCAGCATTTT	CASSRASHSNQPQHF	few	TRBV28	TRBJ1-5	NA
TGCAGCGTTACACCCCCCGGGGGCAGCACCGGGGAGCTTTTTTTT	CSVTPPGGSTGELFF	NA	TRBV29-1	TRBJ2-2	NA
TGTGCCAGCAGTTTATCCCCTCTGATGAACACTGAAGCTTTCTTT	CASSLSPLMNTEAFF	many	TRBV27	TRBJ1-1	NA
TGTGTCAGCAGCCAAACTCTACCCGGGGCAGCCGGAAATGAGCAGTTCTTC	CVSSQTLPGAAGNEQFF	NA	TRBV3-1	TRBJ2-1	NA
TGTGCCATCAGTGTACAGGTTGGGGTTGGCGAGCAGTACTTC	CAISVQVGVGEQYF	many	TRBV10-3	TRBJ2-7	NA
TGTGCCAGCAGTTACTCGACGCAGGGTCTAGAGACCCAGTACTTC	CASSYSTQGLETQYF	many	TRBV6-2/TRBV6-3	TRBJ2-5	NA
TGTGCCTGGAGTGTACGCTTGAGAGATACGCAGTATTTT	CAWSVRLRDTQYF	many	TRBV30	TRBJ2-3	NA
TGTGCCAGCAGCGCGGGACAGGGTATCGACTATGGCTACACCTTC	CASSAGQGIDYGYTF	NA	TRBV7-9	TRBJ1-2	TRBD1
TGTGCCAGCAGTATGGGACAGGGACCCTCCTACGAGCAGTACTTC	CASSMGQGPSYEQYF	many	TRBV6-7	TRBJ2-7	TRBD1
TGTGCCAGCAGCCAAGATGGGACTAGCGCCTACAATGAGCAGTTCTTC	CASSQDGTSAYNEQFF	few	TRBV4-2	TRBJ2-1	TRBD2
TGTGCCAGCAAGGCGTCGGGGAACTCCTATGGCTACACCTTC	CASKASGNSYGYTF	NA	TRBV7-2	TRBJ1-2	NA
TGTGCCAGCAGTTCCCGACTAGCGGGAGGGCCCCGGTCTACGCAGTATTTT	CASSSRLAGGPRSTQYF	NA	TRBV6-5	TRBJ2-3	TRBD2
TGTGCCACCAGTGAGGGTGGAACAGCTGGGGCCAACGTCCTGACTTTC	CATSEGGTAGANVLTF	many	TRBV24-1	TRBJ2-6	NA
TGTGCCAGCAGTGAACGACAGGGGATAGACACTGAAGCTTTCTTT	CASSERQGIDTEAFF	many	TRBV2	TRBJ1-1	TRBD1
TGTGCCAGCAGCCCGTGGCAGGCGACTGGAAACACCATATATTTT	CASSPWQATGNTIYF	many	TRBV12-3/TRBV12-4	TRBJ1-3	NA
TGCAGCGTTGTCCCGGGACAGAAGAACACTGAAGCTTTCTTT	CSVVPGQKNTEAFF	few	TRBV29-1	TRBJ1-1	TRBD1
TGTGCCAGCAGCAGGGGGCTCGAGGAAAAACTGTTTTTT	CASSRGLEEKLFF	many	TRBV6-5	TRBJ1-4	TRBD1
TGCGCCAGCAGTGACCCCGGACAGGGACGATCCTACGAGCAGTACTTC	CASSDPGQGRSYEQYF	few	TRBV10-2	TRBJ2-7	TRBD1
TGTGCCAGCTGCGCGGGGCCCCTCTACAATGAGCAGTTCTTC	CASCAGPLYNEQFF	many	TRBV7-6	TRBJ2-1	NA
TGTGCCAGCAGGGGGACTAGCCGACCCTCTGGGGCCAACGTCCTGACTTTC	CASRGTSRPSGANVLTF	many	TRBV6-1	TRBJ2-6	TRBD2
TGTGCCAGCAGTGATGCGCGGGAGTACCAAGAGACCCAGTACTTC	CASSDAREYQETQYF	few	TRBV2	TRBJ2-5	TRBD2
TGTGCCAGCAGCTCCCAGGGGCGAAGCGATGAGCAGTTCTTC	CASSSQGRSDEQFF	NA	TRBV7-3	TRBJ2-1	NA
TGTGCCAGCAGTTCGGGCCGGGGAGCACCCCTCCACTTT	CASSSGRGAPLHF	few	TRBV28	TRBJ1-6	NA
TGTGCCAGCAGCTTAGGCGGGAGGGTGGATACGCAGTATTTT	CASSLGGRVDTQYF	NA	TRBV7-6	TRBJ2-3	TRBD2
TGTGCCAGCTCACAAGACGTCAGCTCCTACAATGAGCAGTTCTTC	CASSQDVSSYNEQFF	NA	TRBV18	TRBJ2-1	NA
TGCGCCAGCAGTGATCCAGCCTACGAGCAGTACTTC	CASSDPAYEQYF	medium-sized	TRBV10-2	TRBJ2-7	NA
TGTGCCAGCAGCATCGGACAGGCCACAGATACGCAGTATTTT	CASSIGQATDTQYF	many	TRBV28	TRBJ2-3	TRBD1
TGCGCCAGCAGCATAAACAGGGATGAGCAGTTCTTC	CASSINRDEQFF	many	TRBV5-1	TRBJ2-1	NA
TGTGCCAGCAGTTCGCCGGGACAGGCGAGAACTAACTATGGCTACACCTTC	CASSSPGQARTNYGYTF	few	TRBV6-6	TRBJ1-2	TRBD1
TGCGCCAGCAGCCCCGGCGGGAGATACGAGCAGTACTTC	CASSPGGRYEQYF	NA	TRBV5-1	TRBJ2-7	TRBD2
TGTGCCAGCAGCCTGGGCGCGGGAGATTCACCCCTCCACTTT	CASSLGAGDSPLHF	NA	TRBV7-8	TRBJ1-6	NA
TGTGCCAGAAGCAAATCAAACCAGAACACCGGGGAGCTGTTTTTT	CARSKSNQNTGELFF	many	TRBV5-3	TRBJ2-2	NA
TGCAGCGTCCTACTCAACACTGAAGCTTTCTTT	CSVLLNTEAFF	many	TRBV29-1	TRBJ1-1	NA
TGTGCCAGCTCACCACCTACACAAAGTTACAATGAGCAGTTCTTC	CASSPPTQSYNEQFF	NA	TRBV18	TRBJ2-1	NA
TGTGCCAGCAGTGATCCTAGCGGAATCGAAGAGACCCAGTACTTC	CASSDPSGIEETQYF	NA	TRBV25-1	TRBJ2-5	TRBD2
TGTGCCAGCAGCCCCCGCGAGGGGGGGTCTGGGGCCAACGTCCTGACTTTC	CASSPREGGSGANVLTF	NA	TRBV7-9	TRBJ2-6	NA
TGTGCCAGCAGCTTAGGGATAGGTGGTTCGAACACCGGGGAGCTGTTTTTT	CASSLGIGGSNTGELFF	many	TRBV7-2	TRBJ2-2	NA
TGTGCCTGGAGTGTATCGGTTGCGGGGCGGAACACTGAAGCTTTCTTT	CAWSVSVAGRNTEAFF	NA	TRBV30	TRBJ1-1	NA